Listed here are 11 T cell receptor beta chains from one sample, sequenced in a study of vaccination and CD4 T cells after COVID-19. The Oncomine TCR Beta short-read assay was what sequenced the DNA obtained from cultured CD4+ T cells. Each CDR3 protein is one row after TCRdb ran MiXCR on the PCR reads. The table records 18,000 or so distinct CDR3 sequences, about 40% of them present only once. Sample treatment: approximately 9-day PBMC culture with coronavirus spike peptide pools or control peptides (ViraFEST assay). These receptors are not linked to any known antigen. Sequencing used CD4+ T cells from blood, cultured in vitro, obtained before SARS-CoV-2 vaccination. These TCRs come from a human donor who received a COVID-19 vaccine.

The V gene is TRBV10-2, the J gene TRBJ2-7; D is unclear. V gave up 7 bases and J gave up 2 bases, with 12 bases separating them. Per germline, CDR1 WSHSY and CDR2 SAAADI. The CDR3 is 13 amino acids. DNA of the CDR3: TGCGCCAGCACCTGGACCGCCACCTACGAGCAGTACTTC. This codes for CASTWTATYEQYF.

The genes are TRBV9 and TRBJ2-2; D might be TRBD1 (6 bases). CDR1 is SGDLS and CDR2 is YYNGEE in the germline V gene. Trimming took 0 bases from V and 3 from J, leaving 12 bases between them. There are 16 residues in the CDR3. CDR3 amino acids: CASSVDPRTDTGELFF. The CDR3 DNA follows: TGTGCCAGCAGCGTAGATCCCAGGACAGACACCGGGGAGCTGTTTTTT. Supplemented by reference TRBV9 and TRBJ2-2, the full variable domain reads DSGVTQTPKHLITATGQRVTLRCSPRSGDLSVYWYQQSLDQGLQFLIQYYNGEERAKGNILERFSAQQFPDLHSELNLSSLELGDSALYFCASSVDPRTDTGELFFGEGSRLTVL.

The chain joins TRBV19 to TRBJ2-7; either TRBD1 or TRBD2 may fit D (5 bases each). Germline V gives CDR1 LNHDA, CDR2 SQIVND (reference sequence). The ends were cut back, 3 bases at V and 5 bases at J, with 11 bases in the middle. The CDR3 is 13 residues long. The CDR3: CASSIRRGDEQYF. The CDR3 nucleotides read TGTGCCAGTAGTATCCGTAGGGGAGACGAGCAGTACTTC.

This clonotype appeared a few times. V gene TRBV6-1 combines with J gene TRBJ1-5; D is undetermined. This CDR3 region has 15 residues. Germline V gene data show CDR1 as MNHNS and CDR2 as SASEGT. The ends were cut back, 6 bases at V and 2 bases at J, with 14 bases in the middle. For the CDR3, the DNA is TGTGCCAGCAGGGGTCCTAGGACGGGCAATCAGCCCCAGCATTTT. Its translation is CASRGPRTGNQPQHF.

This chain uses TRBV19 with TRBJ1-5; no reliable D call. V was clipped by 6 bases and J by 7 bases, with 7 bases between them. In germline, CDR1 is LNHDA, CDR2 SQIVND (reference sequence). This CDR3 comprises 11 residues. CDR3 amino acids: CASRGGQPQHF. The CDR3 DNA sequence: TGTGCCAGTAGGGGCGGGCAGCCCCAGCATTTT.

This clonotype has more than one count but fewer than ten. J is TRBJ1-6 and V is TRBV7-8; TRBD1 aligns across 9 bases. CDR3 length: 16 residues. Trimming at V came to 2 bases and at J to 8 bases, leaving 7 bases not matched to a gene. Per germline, CDR1 SGHVS and CDR2 FQNEAQ. CDR3 amino acids: CASSLLPGQGYSPLHF. Here the CDR3 DNA reads TGTGCCAGCAGCTTACTGCCGGGACAGGGATATTCACCCCTCCACTTT.

V usage is TRBV5-1 and J usage is TRBJ2-5, with a weak D call TRBD1 (5 bases). Between the trimmed V and J ends, which lost 0 bases and 1 base, there was a span of 10 bases. Germline values: CDR1 SGHRS, CDR2 YFSETQ. The CDR3 covers 15 residues. CDR3 residues: CASSLEGQIQETQYF. CDR3 coding DNA: TGCGCCAGCAGCTTGGAAGGACAAATCCAAGAGACCCAGTACTTC.

The chain carries TRBV6-5 and TRBJ1-2, with 10 bases that match TRBD1. From germline, CDR1 is MNHEY and CDR2 SVGAGI. Germline trimming cut 0 bases from V and 5 bases from J; bases unmatched to any gene: 15. This CDR3 spans 19 amino acids. This CDR3 is CASSYSATGGYEARYGYTF. The CDR3, as DNA: TGTGCCAGCAGTTACTCCGCGACAGGGGGCTACGAGGCCCGGTATGGCTACACCTTC.

V and J are TRBV29-1 and TRBJ1-1; D call uncertain. Trimming cost V 3 bases and J 10 bases, with 21 bases left between them. CDR3 length equals 14 residues. CDR1 and CDR2 from the germline V gene are SQVTM and ANQGSEA. The CDR3 coding sequence is TGCAGCGTTGAGGAGCCCACAGCCCTCCGTTTAGCTTTCTTT. Its protein product is CSVEEPTALRLAFF.

The V call is TRBV12-3 or TRBV12-4, the J call TRBJ1-5; possible D gene TRBD1, 5 bases. The CDR3 has 15 residues. Trimming pared 7 bases from V and 3 bases from J, leaving 16 bases between. The CDR3 DNA sequence: TGTGCCAGCACCCAAAGGGTCGGGACCAATCAGCCCCAGCATTTT. Translated: CASTQRVGTNQPQHF.

CDR3 amino acids: CAITLLAGDSYEQYF. As DNA, the CDR3 is TGTGCCATCACCCTACTAGCGGGGGACTCCTACGAGCAGTACTTC. The rearrangement uses TRBV12-3 or TRBV12-4 and TRBJ2-7, with 11 bases identical to TRBD2. The V segment lost 10 bases and the J segment 0 bases; nucleotides outside the gene matches: 8. This CDR3 region has 15 residues.